Listed below are T cell receptor beta chains from one sample, sequenced in a study of Tregs in tolerant kidney transplant recipients. Here immunoSEQ multiplex PCR was the method, and the copy in TCRdb shows in-frame clones only, minus some. The table records fewer than 100,000 clones, 85% to 95% of them present only once. The sample here was Tregs from blood, taken before the transplant. The source of these receptors is a human donor who received a combined kidney and bone marrow transplant. Each CDR3 is given with its conserved first and last residue. The D gene is left open where the match is weak. Some rows have no size entry. The others give once, few or many, or a class for an expanded clone.

j_gene | len | abundance | v_gene | d_gene | CDR3aa | CDR3nt
TRBJ2-4 | 16 | . | TRBV4-1 | TRBD2 | CASSPRSGKAKNIQYF | TGCGCCAGCAGCCCGCGTAGCGGGAAGGCCAAAAACATTCAGTACTTC
TRBJ2-7 | 15 | . | TRBV5-1 | TRBD2 | CASSPTGPSGYEQYF | TGCGCCAGCAGCCCAACCGGGCCTAGCGGCTACGAGCAGTACTTC
TRBJ2-7 | 19 | . | TRBV12-2 | . | CASRFNPLGWGREAYEQYF | TGTGCAAGTCGCTTCAACCCCCTCGGGTGGGGCAGGGAAGCCTACGAGCAGTACTTC
TRBJ1-4 | 16 | . | TRBV5-8 | . | CASSRMVSATNEKLFF | TGTGCCAGCAGCCGGATGGTGAGCGCAACTAATGAAAAACTGTTTTTT
TRBJ2-1 | 14 | . | TRBV29-1 | TRBD2 | CSVDGTSGYNEQFF | TGCAGCGTTGATGGGACTAGCGGTTACAATGAGCAGTTCTTC
TRBJ2-3 | 16 | . | TRBV2 | . | CASSEIRLASTDTQYF | TGTGCCAGCAGTGAAATTCGCCTTGCTAGCACAGATACGCAGTATTTT
TRBJ1-2 | 17 | . | TRBV7-2 | TRBD1 | CASSLEPGQVTLYGYTF | TGTGCCAGCAGCTTAGAGCCGGGACAGGTGACCCTCTATGGCTACACCTTC
TRBJ1-6 | 15 | . | TRBV28 | . | CASSWDGGWNSPLHF | TGTGCCAGCAGTTGGGACGGGGGGTGGAATTCACCCCTCCACTTT
TRBJ2-7 | 13 | once | TRBV18 | . | CASSPDISYEQYF | TGTGCCAGCTCACCGGACATATCCTACGAGCAGTACTTC
TRBJ1-1 | 15 | . | TRBV28 | TRBD1 | CASSLPGQGTAEAFF | TGTGCCAGCAGTTTACCGGGACAGGGGACGGCTGAAGCTTTCTTT
TRBJ2-7 | 15 | . | TRBV19 | TRBD1 | CASSPPAGNRDRLNF | TGTGCCAGTAGTCCCCCCGCGGGTAATCGGGACAGGCTAAACTTC
TRBJ2-1 | 15 | . | TRBV11-3 | TRBD2 | CASSQDGTMDNEQFF | TGTGCCAGCAGCCAAGACGGGACTATGGACAATGAGCAGTTCTTC
TRBJ1-4 | 14 | . | TRBV25-1 | . | CASSESARGGKLFF | TGTGCCAGCAGTGAATCCGCCAGGGGTGGGAAACTGTTTTTT
TRBJ2-1 | 15 | . | TRBV14 | TRBD2 | CASSQDVLAGVEQFF | TGTGCCAGCAGCCAAGACGTACTAGCGGGAGTTGAGCAGTTCTTC
TRBJ2-5 | 14 | . | TRBV7-2 | TRBD2 | CASSSKVGGETQYF | TGTGCCAGCAGCTCAAAAGTGGGGGGGGAGACCCAGTACTTC
TRBJ2-2 | 15 | . | TRBV5-1 | TRBD2 | CASSRTSVDTGELFF | TGCGCCAGCAGCAGGACTAGCGTTGACACCGGGGAGCTGTTTTTT
TRBJ1-1 | 14 | . | TRBV5-1 | TRBD1 | CASSFGTGNTEAFF | TGCGCCAGCAGCTTCGGGACAGGGAACACTGAAGCTTTCTTT
TRBJ2-7 | 16 | . | TRBV5-1 | TRBD1 | CASSEGSGTGVYEQYF | TGCGCCAGCAGCGAAGGGTCCGGGACAGGGGTCTACGAGCAGTACTTC
TRBJ2-7 | 12 | . | TRBV5-1 | . | CASSLGRYEQYF | TGCGCCAGCAGCTTGGGGCGATACGAGCAGTACTTC
TRBJ2-5 | 17 | . | TRBV5-1 | TRBD2 | CASSLGLAGAGEETQYF | TGCGCCAGCAGCTTGGGACTAGCGGGAGCAGGAGAAGAGACCCAGTACTTC
TRBJ2-2 | 14 | . | TRBV19 | . | CASQLGWDTGELFF | TGTGCCAGCCAATTAGGGTGGGACACCGGGGAGCTGTTTTTT
TRBJ2-3 | 14 | . | TRBV5-1 | TRBD2 | CASSFGAGADTQYF | TGCGCCAGCAGCTTTGGAGCGGGAGCAGATACGCAGTATTTT
TRBJ2-7 | 16 | . | TRBV5-6 | . | CASSSKLGVSSYEQYF | TGTGCCAGCAGCTCCAAGCTCGGGGTTTCCTCCTACGAGCAGTACTTC